Presented here are 30 T cell receptor beta chains from one specimen sequenced in a study of T cell repertoires in cytomegalovirus infection. TCRdb used MiXCR to reprocess the reads, holding one entry per CDR3 protein. The sample records 250,000 to 300,000 distinct CDR3 sequences, approximately 9.2% being singletons. Sequenced: PBMCs. These TCRs come from a human donor in good health (CMV status not recorded). Some clones in this sample may be carry-over from other donors' samples.

Notes on this clonotype: The final CDR3 position lacks the conserved phenylalanine or tryptophan, pointing to a likely read error. This chain connects TRBV7-2 to TRBJ1-1; D is perhaps TRBD1 (5 bases). The CDR3 sequence is 16 residues long. Per germline, CDR1 SGHTA and CDR2 FQGNSA. The CDR3 loop reads CVSSPRGRPANTEAFL. Here the CDR3 DNA reads TGTGTCAGCAGCCCTCGGGGACGTCCCGCGAACACTGAAGCTTTCTTG.

This clonotype was counted only a few times. The rearrangement uses TRBV7-6 and TRBJ2-5; D might be TRBD2 (6 bases). This CDR3 has 13 residues. Germline V gene data show CDR1 as SGHVS and CDR2 as FNYEAQ. V was cut by 8 bases and J by 5 bases, with 15 bases left in between. CDR3 DNA sequence: TGTGCCAGCGGGAGGATGGCCCAGGAGACCCAGTACTTC. Translation: CASGRMAQETQYF.

The sample holds many counts of this clonotype. The V call is TRBV7-2, the J call TRBJ1-1; D may be TRBD1 (6 bases). The CDR3 spans 15 residues. V was trimmed by 6 bases and J by 1 base, leaving 15 bases between them. Germline V lookup: CDR1 SGHTA, CDR2 FQGNSA. CDR3 sequence reads: CASRSYRVTNTEAFF. The CDR3 DNA follows: TGTGCCAGCAGGTCCTACAGGGTCACGAACACTGAAGCTTTCTTT.

This clonotype came up many times. This sequence joins TRBV7-2 and TRBJ1-1, with D unclear. The germline V gene encodes CDR1 SGHTA and CDR2 FQGNSA. The CDR3 extends over 15 amino acids. The ends were cut back, 1 base at V and 0 bases at J, with 9 bases in the middle. CDR3 bases: TGTGCCAGCAGCTTAGTAACGGAGATGAACACTGAAGCTTTCTTT. Its translation is CASSLVTEMNTEAFF. Drawing the rest from reference TRBV7-2 and TRBJ1-1, the complete variable domain is GAGVSQSPSNKVTEKGKDVELRCDPISGHTALYWYRQSLGQGLEFLIYFQGNSAPDKSGLPSDRFSAERTGGSVSTLTIQRTQQEDSAVYLCASSLVTEMNTEAFFGQGTRLTVV.

The chain is built from TRBV4-3 and TRBJ1-2; possible D gene TRBD1, 5 bases. The CDR3 loop spans 15 amino acids. V was cut by 0 bases and J by 8 bases, with 16 bases left in between. Germline CDR1 reads LGHNA; CDR2 reads YSLEER. CDR3 sequence reads: CASSQEGAGPGGYTF. CDR3 in DNA: TGCGCCAGCAGCCAAGAAGGGGCAGGGCCAGGCGGCTACACCTTC.

This clonotype has ten or more counts. The chain employs TRBV7-9 and TRBJ1-2; possible D gene TRBD1, 5 bases. The CDR3 spans 14 residues. CDR1 is SEHNR, CDR2 FQNEAQ, per germline (reference sequence). Trimming pared 3 bases from V and 2 bases from J, leaving 10 bases between. CDR3 coding DNA: TGTGCCAGCAGCTTTCAGACAGTGAACTATGGCTACACCTTC. Its translation is CASSFQTVNYGYTF.

This clonotype showed up many times. The chain has TRBV7-8 and TRBJ2-1, with 7 bases matching TRBD1. The V and J ends lost 10 bases and 7 bases, in that order; junction bases with no gene match: 19. Germline CDR1 and CDR2: SGHVS and FQNEAQ. CDR3 length: 16 amino acids. CDR3: CATGNGWVAGGNEQFF. Written as DNA, the CDR3 is TGTGCCACCGGGAATGGGTGGGTAGCAGGGGGAAATGAGCAGTTCTTC.

This clonotype was detected ten times or more. The V call is TRBV7-6, the J call TRBJ1-6, with D unresolved. The germline CDR1 and CDR2 sequences are SGHVS and FNYEAQ. This CDR3 comprises 12 residues. The V end was cut by 4 bases, the J end by 8 bases, with 6 bases between. CDR3 nucleotide sequence: TGTGCCAGCAGCTCGAGGGATTCACCCCTCCACTTT. Translating it yields CASSSRDSPLHF.

This clonotype appeared a few times. This chain uses TRBV7-8 with TRBJ2-7; possible D gene TRBD2, 5 bases. In germline, CDR1 is SGHVS, CDR2 FQNEAQ. The CDR3 runs to 15 residues. The germline V and J ends were trimmed by 4 bases and 0 bases, with 13 bases remaining between them. CDR3 sequence reads: CASSSPRRSSYEQYF. Here the CDR3 DNA reads TGTGCCAGCAGCTCCCCGAGGAGGAGCTCCTACGAGCAGTACTTC.

This clonotype was observed at least ten times. V is TRBV7-2 and J is TRBJ1-5; 7 nucleotides align to TRBD1. CDR3 length equals 15 residues. After removal of 3 bases from V and 3 bases from J, the junction contained 5 bases not matched to a gene. Germline CDR1 SGHTA, CDR2 FQGNSA. CDR3 region: CASSFQGGYNQPQHF. In DNA, the CDR3 is TGTGCCAGCAGCTTCCAGGGGGGGTACAATCAGCCCCAGCATTTT.

This clonotype was counted at least ten times. The chain carries TRBV7-2 and TRBJ2-7, with TRBD1 identical over 10 bases. After removal of 5 bases from V and 0 bases from J, the junction contained 7 bases not matched to a gene. This CDR3 spans 16 amino acids. Germline CDR1 and CDR2: SGHTA and FQGNSA. The CDR3 bases are TGTGCCAGCAGCCAGACAGGGGGCCTTTTCTCCTACGAGCAGTACTTC. The encoded protein is CASSQTGGLFSYEQYF.

This clonotype showed up many times. The rearrangement uses TRBV7-2 and TRBJ1-2; a possible D gene is TRBD1 (6 bases). The CDR3 totals 14 residues. V was pared by 5 bases and J by 9 bases, with 19 bases between. CDR1 and CDR2 from the germline V gene are SGHTA and FQGNSA. CDR3 loop: CASSQGSQGERYTF. CDR3 bases: TGTGCCAGCAGCCAGGGGTCTCAGGGTGAACGCTACACCTTC.

This clonotype was recorded many times. The gene calls are TRBV14 and TRBJ2-1, with TRBD2 matching over 13 bases. Germline V lookup: CDR1 SGHDN, CDR2 FVKESK. V lost 6 bases, J lost 6 bases, and 2 bases stayed unmatched. This CDR3 has 14 residues. The CDR3 DNA sequence: TGTGCCAGCAGACTAGCGGGGGGGAGCAATGAGCAGTTCTTC. It specifies CASRLAGGSNEQFF.

The chain employs TRBV4-1 and TRBJ1-4; 7 nucleotides line up with TRBD1. The CDR3 length is 18 residues. Trimming took 4 bases from V and 4 from J; bases not matched to a gene: 15. Germline V lookup: CDR1 MGHRA, CDR2 YSYEKL. DNA for the CDR3: TGCGCCAGCAGCCCACCGCACGACAGGGCCTCGAATAATGAAAAACTGTTTTTT. As protein: CASSPPHDRASNNEKLFF.

A few counts support this clonotype. The chain combines TRBV19 with TRBJ2-7, with TRBD1 matching over 7 bases. CDR3 length equals 15 residues. From germline, CDR1 is LNHDA and CDR2 SQIVND (reference sequence). With 5 bases clipped from V and 4 bases from J, the junction kept 11 bases outside the gene matches. The CDR3 DNA reads as TGTGCCAGTAGTTCCCGGACAGGAGTAGTTTACGAGCAGTACTTC. Translation: CASSSRTGVVYEQYF.

This clonotype showed up many times. J is TRBJ2-7 and V is TRBV7-2; 8 nucleotides align to TRBD1. The CDR3 length is 14 residues. The trim removed 5 bases at V and 5 bases at J, leaving 8 bases unmatched. The germline V gene has CDR1 SGHTA and CDR2 FQGNSA. The CDR3 protein is CASSQTGAGDEQYF. CDR3 coding DNA: TGTGCCAGCAGCCAGACAGGGGCTGGGGACGAGCAGTACTTC.

This clonotype occurred many times. The chain combines TRBV12-3 or TRBV12-4 with TRBJ1-1; D may be TRBD1 (5 bases). Trimming cost V 7 bases and J 2 bases, with 14 bases left between them. The CDR3 has 14 amino acids. CDR3 region: CASTSGAGNTEAFF. DNA for the CDR3: TGTGCCAGCACCTCTGGGGCGGGAAACACTGAAGCTTTCTTT.

The chain recombines TRBV19 with TRBJ1-2; TRBD1 matches at 7 bases. Trimming cost V 6 bases and J 7 bases; bases outside gene matches: 5. CDR1 and CDR2 (germline): LNHDA, SQIVND (reference sequence). CDR3 length: 12 amino acids. CDR3 in DNA: TGTGCCAGTAGCCGACAGGGACGTGGCTACACCTTC. Translation: CASSRQGRGYTF.

This clonotype was recorded many times. In DNA, the CDR3 is TGTGCCACCGGGGAGAGCACAGATACGCAGTATTTT. Translation: CATGESTDTQYF. The gene calls are TRBV24-1 and TRBJ2-3; D might be TRBD2 (5 bases). The CDR3 contains 12 residues. Looked up from germline, CDR1 is KGHDR and CDR2 is SFDVKD. V lost 9 bases to trimming and J lost 0 bases, with 6 bases between them.

V and J are TRBV29-1 and TRBJ1-5, with 10 bases that match TRBD1. V lost 6 bases to trimming and J lost 1 base; unmatched junction nucleotides: 3. Per germline, CDR1 SQVTM and CDR2 ANQGSEA. CDR3 size: 14 residues. The CDR3 region has the DNA TGCAGCGTCGGGACAGGGGTGAGCAATCAGCCCCAGCATTTT. It codes for CSVGTGVSNQPQHF.

This clonotype was detected only a few times. This chain connects TRBV28 to TRBJ2-3; maybe TRBD2 (7 bases). The CDR3 is 14 residues long. Germline assignment: CDR1 MDHEN and CDR2 SYDVKM. V was pared by 6 bases and J by 1 base, with 11 bases between. The CDR3: CASRSGGRTDTQYF. The CDR3 DNA sequence: TGTGCCAGCAGGTCGGGGGGCCGCACAGATACGCAGTATTTT.

This clonotype was recorded at least ten times. V usage is TRBV6-5 and J usage is TRBJ2-7; 9 bases line up with TRBD2. The CDR3 has 16 residues. Germline V CDR1 and CDR2: MNHEY, SVGAGI. The trim removed 2 bases at V and 2 bases at J, leaving 7 bases unmatched. The CDR3 DNA reads TGTGCCAGCAGTTACCTCTCGAGCGGGAGGCCCTACGAGCAGTACTTC. It encodes CASSYLSSGRPYEQYF.

This clonotype was seen ten or more times. The chain uses TRBV7-2 and TRBJ2-7, with D possibly being TRBD1 or TRBD2 (5 bases each). In germline, CDR1 is SGHTA, CDR2 FQGNSA. This CDR3 has 15 amino acids. V shed 1 base and J shed 0 bases, with 10 bases lying between them. For the CDR3, the DNA is TGTGCCAGCAGCTTAGGGCCGGGGACCTCCTACGAGCAGTACTTC. Its translation is CASSLGPGTSYEQYF.

This chain links TRBV2 with TRBJ2-7, with 9 bases identical to TRBD1. The CDR3 covers 12 residues. Germline CDR1 SNHLY, CDR2 FYNNEI. Here the CDR3 reads CGINRGPYEQYF. The CDR3, as DNA: TGTGGGATAAACAGGGGGCCTTACGAGCAGTACTTC.

This clonotype has a count of ten or more. The J gene is TRBJ2-5, the V gene TRBV12-5; 8 positions match TRBD1. Germline loops: CDR1 LGHNT, CDR2 FRNRAP. This CDR3 has 14 residues. V shed 5 bases and J 2 bases; nucleotides not matched to a gene: 4. CDR3 DNA: TGTGCTAGTGGTCGCGGACAGGGACAAGAGACCCAGTACTTC. This codes for CASGRGQGQETQYF.

This clonotype was observed a handful of times. The CDR3 is CASRGDRLSNQPQHF. In DNA, the CDR3 is TGTGCCAGCAGGGGAGACAGGCTTAGCAATCAGCCCCAGCATTTT. This chain joins TRBV28 and TRBJ1-5; maybe TRBD1 (6 bases). Trimming removed 6 bases at V and 0 bases at J, with 12 bases between. Germline assignment: CDR1 MDHEN and CDR2 SYDVKM. CDR3 length equals 15 residues.

This clonotype came up many times. The chain employs TRBV6-2 or TRBV6-3 and TRBJ2-1; 7 bases are shared with TRBD2. Germline CDR1 reads MNHEY; CDR2 reads SVGEGT. The CDR3 contains 16 residues. The ends lost 0 bases at V and 3 bases at J; junction bases unmatched: 5. The CDR3 nucleotides are TGTGCCAGCAGTTACTCGGCGGGAGAGGGCTACAATGAGCAGTTCTTC. It codes for CASSYSAGEGYNEQFF.

On this clonotype: A much more abundant neighbour one base away suggests this may be a read error. This sequence joins TRBV11-2 and TRBJ2-1, with D perhaps TRBD1 or TRBD2 (6 bases each). CDR3 size: 15 residues. Trimming cost V 5 bases and J 12 bases, with 23 bases left between them. Germline lookup yields CDR1 SGHAT and CDR2 FQNNGV. The CDR3 loop is CASSPAGHLGDAQFF. The DNA of the CDR3 is TGTGCCAGCAGCCCCGCGGGACACCTGGGGGATGCGCAGTTCTTC.

The sample holds many counts of this clonotype. This chain uses TRBV7-2 with TRBJ2-3; maybe TRBD1 (5 bases). CDR1 SGHTA and CDR2 FQGNSA come from the germline V gene. The germline V and J ends were trimmed by 3 bases and 0 bases, with 10 bases remaining between them. The length of the CDR3 is 15 residues. The CDR3 nucleotides are TGTGCCAGCAGCTTTAGGGGCCAGAGCACAGATACGCAGTATTTT. Translated: CASSFRGQSTDTQYF.

This clonotype was observed a few times. V and J are TRBV5-1 and TRBJ1-2; D remains unclear. V was trimmed by 0 bases and J by 3 bases, leaving 12 bases between them. There are 15 residues in the CDR3. Per germline, CDR1 SGHRS and CDR2 YFSETQ. In nucleotides, the CDR3 is TGCGCCAGCAGCTTGGGCAGCGCCTGGGACTATGGCTACACCTTC. It yields the protein CASSLGSAWDYGYTF.